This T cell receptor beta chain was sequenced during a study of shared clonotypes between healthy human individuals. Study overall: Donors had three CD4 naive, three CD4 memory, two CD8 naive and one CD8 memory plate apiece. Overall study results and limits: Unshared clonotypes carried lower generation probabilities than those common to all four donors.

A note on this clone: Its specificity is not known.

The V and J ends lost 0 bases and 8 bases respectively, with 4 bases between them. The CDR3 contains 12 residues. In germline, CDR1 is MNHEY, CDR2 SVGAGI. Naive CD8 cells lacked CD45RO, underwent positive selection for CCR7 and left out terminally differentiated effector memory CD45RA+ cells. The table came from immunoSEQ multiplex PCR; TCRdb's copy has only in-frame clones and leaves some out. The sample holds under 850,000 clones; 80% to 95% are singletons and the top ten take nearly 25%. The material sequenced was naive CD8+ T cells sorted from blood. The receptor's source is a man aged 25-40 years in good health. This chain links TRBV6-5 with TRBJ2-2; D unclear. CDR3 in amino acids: CASSYSWGELFF. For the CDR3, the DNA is TGTGCCAGCAGTTACTCTTGGGGGGAGCTGTTTTTT.